This section outlines one T cell receptor (beta chain) sequence together with its context. Its antigen is currently not known. No much larger clonotype is one base removed from it; base qualities were not supplied. The data originate from a study of CD8 T cells in Susac syndrome (dated by TCRdb to about 2019). Concerning the study at large: Among the Susac syndrome patients who were sequenced, clinically active disease was present in more than five and clinical remission was observed in 8 or 9. At blood withdrawal, Susac syndrome patients were either therapy-naive, taking corticosteroids (in some cases with IVIg as well), or taking IVIg alone. The study used repertoire sequencing to test whether antigen drove CD8+ T cell activation and differentiation in Susac syndrome. Summary of the overall study and its limitations: In the CD4+ T cell repertoire of Susac syndrome patients, clonal expansion was not detected. The number of individuals in the TCR sequencing and HLA analysis was acknowledged as relatively small.

High-throughput TCR beta sequencing profiled peripheral blood CD8+ and CD4+ T cells from healthy donors, Susac syndrome patients and multiple sclerosis patients. Susac syndrome patients met recently defined diagnostic criteria for definite or probable disease. Bulk CD8+ and CD4+ T cells were purified by magnetic negative isolation, whereas CD8+ TEMRA cells were enriched by FACS. Blood was drawn into EDTA tubes, processed within 24 hours, and PBMCs were isolated by density gradient centrifugation. PBMCs intended for TCR sequencing were cryopreserved in liquid nitrogen and thawed later in a water bath at 37 degrees C. A purity of at least 90% was achieved for sorted or isolated CD4+, CD8+ and CD8+ TEMRA cells. The CDR3 sequence holds 13 residues, the cysteine and phenylalanine included. Kept here is only the CDR3 DNA, which spans 39 bases and is read in frame from base 1. V is reduced by 6 bases and J by 2 bases, leaving a spacing of 11 bases between them. The germline V gene encodes CDR1 SQVTM and CDR2 ANQGSEA.

RNA was extracted with the RNeasy kit and roughly 0.5 to 1 ug was reverse transcribed using random hexamers. The immunoSEQ multiplex PCR assay, covering 54 Vbeta and 13 Jbeta segments, was used to amplify TCR beta CDR3 regions. To correct PCR amplification bias, a synthetic template baseline was used for both primer optimization and computational correction. For the original study's pipeline: Reads were annotated to V, D and J genes according to IMGT and were analyzed with immunoSEQ Analyzer, with only productive sequences retained. To calculate clonality, Shannon entropy was normalized by log2 of the number of productive unique sequences and then subtracted from one. Public and private clones were assessed among the 100 most prevalent clones of each patient and control. Susac-specific clones were defined as absent from healthy and MS cohorts, around 980 published viral clones and other ImmuneACCESS disease sequences. TCRdb reprocessed the public reads (quality trimming at Q25 with fastp, clone calling with MiXCR) and kept in-frame beta chains. Identical CDR3 protein sequences are pooled into one entry, listed with their most common genes and DNA. TCRdb's processing, not the authors', yielded these V and J calls. A total of about 140,000 distinct CDR3 sequences appear in this sample, roughly 95% of them only once. The ten biggest clones cover about 0.08% of the sample.

This receptor was obtained from a human donor with Susac syndrome. Sequenced: CD4+ T cells from PBMCs. This sequence uses TRBV29-1 and TRBJ2-1; the D segment could be TRBD2, given 6 matching bases. The nucleotide sequence reads as follows: TGCAGCGTGCAACGGACTACCTACAATGAGCAGTTCTTC. This gives the protein CSVQRTTYNEQFF.